This T cell receptor (beta chain) appears in the sequencing data of a study of blood T cell repertoires in COVID-19. Study-level information: Collection of acute and convalescent COVID-19 samples took place in the United States, Italy and Spain.

CDR3 length equals 13 residues. The V segment lost 5 bases and the J segment 13 bases; nucleotides outside the gene matches: 8. The germline V gene has CDR1 SGHTA and CDR2 FQGTGA. This table comes from immunoSEQ multiplex PCR, and its TCRdb copy is limited to in-frame clones, with some not included. The sample comprises around 300,000 clones, about 87% of which are singletons, and about 5% rests with the top ten. Participants reported their clinical history, and cohort assignment relied on those reports. This sequence originates from a man aged 25-45 years who had recovered from COVID-19. The specimen was PBMCs or T cells enriched from blood (not recorded which). The chain combines TRBV7-3 with TRBJ2-1; 10 bases match TRBD2. In DNA form, the CDR3 reads TGTGCCAGCAGCCCAGGACTAGCGGCAGATCAGTTCTTC. Its protein is CASSPGLAADQFF.